This TCR beta chain derives from a study of OX40 agonist ivuxolimab in advanced cancers. Study-level information: Prior checkpoint blockade (anti-PD-1, anti-PD-L1 or anti-CTLA-4) was permitted; around 39% had it. Three patients, one with hepatocellular carcinoma and two with cutaneous melanoma, achieved partial responses. Study outcomes and limitations: There were, on average, more expanded clones in CD8+ T cells than in CD4+.

Sequenced by immunoSEQ multiplex PCR; TCRdb stores in-frame clones only, minus some. The table lists 25,000 to 35,000 clones, roughly nine tenths of them singletons. There are 11 residues in the CDR3. The J segment lost 7 bases and the V segment lost 5 bases, leaving 2 bases of the junction unmatched. Germline CDR1 is SGHVS and CDR2 is FNYEAQ. As to this clone: Its antigen is not known.

The input for sequencing was CD4+ or CD8+ T cells sorted from blood, taken in a trial of the OX40 agonist ivuxolimab. The receptor was derived from an adult with an advanced solid tumor such as melanoma, head and neck, liver or kidney cancer. The chain combines TRBV7-6 with TRBJ2-7, with 7 bases that match TRBD1. CDR3 in DNA: TGTGCCAGCAGCCCAGGGGGTGAGCAGTACTTC. Protein: CASSPGGEQYF.